This entry lists 19 T cell receptor beta chains sequenced from one sample in a study of CD8 T cells in ankylosing spondylitis. Each CDR3 protein gets one entry after TCRdb re-called the 5' RACE reads with MiXCR. The sample lists around 130,000 distinct CDR3 sequences; roughly 8.8% were seen once. The specimen sequenced was blood, either unsorted or a sorted T cell fraction (not recorded which). Source of these receptors: a male donor with ankylosing spondylitis or in good health (not recorded which).

This clonotype occurred many times. The chain combines TRBV20-1 with TRBJ2-5; D might be TRBD1 (6 bases). The CDR3 length is 14 residues. CDR1 and CDR2 from the germline V gene are DFQATT and SNEGSKA (reference sequence). V shed 4 bases and J shed 12 bases, with 24 bases lying between them. This chain's CDR3 is CSAMPGHIRLYEYF. The CDR3 DNA follows: TGCAGTGCTATGCCGGGACACATAAGGTTATACGAGTACTTC.

At least ten counts were recorded for this clonotype. V gene TRBV3-1 combines with J gene TRBJ2-4; D is unresolved. CDR1 and CDR2 from the germline V gene are LGHDT and YNNKEL (reference sequence). This CDR3 spans 15 amino acids. The V end was cut by 1 base, the J end by 4 bases, with 11 bases between. The CDR3 nucleotides read TGTGCCAGCAGCCAAGCGACTCTGGGGAAAAACATTCAGTACTTC. This codes for CASSQATLGKNIQYF. Based on the CDR3 plus reference TRBV3-1 and TRBJ2-4, the full variable domain is DTAVSQTPKYLVTQMGNDKSIKCEQNLGHDTMYWYKQDSKKFLKIMFSYNNKELIINETVPNRFSPKSPDKAHLNLHINSLELGDSAVYFCASSQATLGKNIQYFGAGTRLSVL.

This chain joins TRBV9 and TRBJ2-7; unclear D gene. Looked up from germline, CDR1 is SGDLS and CDR2 is YYNGEE. Trimming cost V 3 bases and J 0 bases, with 10 bases left between them. CDR3 length: 14 residues. The CDR3 DNA reads as TGTGCCAGCAGCGCGGGCGTAAACTCCTACGAGCAGTACTTC. Protein product: CASSAGVNSYEQYF.

This clonotype was seen repeatedly, ten times or more. This rearrangement joins TRBV5-5 to TRBJ2-5; D is unclear. The CDR3 loop spans 15 amino acids. Trimming removed 0 bases at V and 3 bases at J, with 12 bases between. Germline V CDR1 and CDR2: SGHKS, YYEKEE (reference sequence). The CDR3 reads CASSLASGVEETQYF. The CDR3 DNA follows: TGTGCCAGCAGCTTGGCCTCCGGAGTTGAAGAGACCCAGTACTTC.

About this clonotype itself: Being one base from a much bigger clone, this may be a read error. The gene calls are TRBV5-1 and TRBJ2-1; unclear D gene. The germline V gene encodes CDR1 SGHRS and CDR2 YFSETQ. The germline V and J ends were trimmed by 0 bases and 13 bases, with 14 bases remaining between them. The CDR3 extends over 13 amino acids. CDR3 region: CASSLESDLSQFF. The CDR3 DNA follows: TGCGCCAGCAGCTTGGAGTCCGACCTGAGCCAGTTCTTC.

This clonotype was observed at least ten times. The chain recombines TRBV29-1 with TRBJ2-3; the match to TRBD1 covers 7 bases. There are 15 residues in the CDR3. V shed 5 bases and J 4 bases; nucleotides not matched to a gene: 12. CDR1 is SQVTM and CDR2 is ANQGSEA in the germline V gene. CDR3 sequence reads: CSVRTQGQGADTQYF. The CDR3 region has the DNA TGCAGCGTTCGGACACAGGGGCAAGGAGCAGATACGCAGTATTTT.

This clonotype was counted only a few times. CDR3 coding DNA: TGTGCCACCAGCAGATTAGCGGGAGGGCGTGATGAGCAGTTCTTC. Translated: CATSRLAGGRDEQFF. The J gene is TRBJ2-1, the V gene TRBV15; 11 bases fit TRBD2. With V trimmed by 2 bases and J by 8 bases, 5 bases remained unmatched. CDR3 size: 15 residues. Per germline, CDR1 LNHNV and CDR2 YYDKDF (reference sequence).

This clonotype counts as medium-sized. The chain combines TRBV4-3 with TRBJ2-1; a possible D gene is TRBD2 (5 bases). Germline V gives CDR1 LGHNA, CDR2 YSLEER. With 2 bases removed from V and 4 bases from J, the gap between germline ends came to 18 bases. CDR3 length: 17 amino acids. The CDR3 loop reads CASSQIRPPTKYNEQFF. The CDR3 DNA is TGCGCCAGCAGCCAAATAAGACCACCGACTAAGTACAATGAGCAGTTCTTC.

This clonotype was recorded many times. The V call is TRBV20-1, the J call TRBJ2-1; 12 bases line up with TRBD2. Germline CDR1 and CDR2: DFQATT and SNEGSKA (reference sequence). J lost 4 bases, V lost 6 bases, and 7 bases had no gene match. This CDR3 is built from 15 residues. CDR3 nucleotide sequence: TGCAGTGCCAGTACCGGGACTAGCGGGTACAATGAGCAGTTCTTC. This codes for CSASTGTSGYNEQFF.

This clonotype was detected many times. The chain recombines TRBV7-8 with TRBJ1-2; D remains unclear. Germline values: CDR1 SGHVS, CDR2 FQNEAQ. V was clipped by 1 base and J by 2 bases, with 8 bases between them. This CDR3 comprises 14 residues. The CDR3 nucleotides read TGTGCCAGCAGCTTAGGTAGCAGAAACTATGGCTACACCTTC. This sequence encodes CASSLGSRNYGYTF.

This clonotype was counted ten times or more. The chain uses TRBV9 and TRBJ2-7, with D unresolved. CDR3 size: 15 residues. V was trimmed by 3 bases and J by 2 bases, leaving 15 bases between them. Germline-derived CDR1 and CDR2 are SGDLS and YYNGEE. CDR3 in DNA: TGTGCCAGCAGCGCATCAGGCAACCCTACCTACGAGCAGTACTTC. This sequence encodes CASSASGNPTYEQYF. Variable domain in full (rest from reference TRBV9 and TRBJ2-7): DSGVTQTPKHLITATGQRVTLRCSPRSGDLSVYWYQQSLDQGLQFLIQYYNGEERAKGNILERFSAQQFPDLHSELNLSSLELGDSALYFCASSASGNPTYEQYFGPGTRLTVT.

This clonotype was recorded many times. V usage is TRBV27 and J usage is TRBJ1-2, with a tentative D call TRBD1 (6 bases). The CDR3 is made up of 14 amino acids. Between the trimmed V and J ends, which lost 5 bases and 4 bases, there was a span of 14 bases. The V gene's germline CDR1 is MNHEY and CDR2 SMNVEV (reference sequence). This chain's CDR3 is CASSATGIPYGYTF. As DNA, the CDR3 is TGTGCCAGCAGTGCCACAGGGATCCCCTATGGCTACACCTTC.

Comments on this clonotype: A much larger clone lies one base from this, so it may be a read error. V gene TRBV7-7 combines with J gene TRBJ2-7; a possible D gene is TRBD1 (5 bases). The CDR3 is 14 residues long. The V gene's germline CDR1 is SSHAT and CDR2 FNYEAQ (reference sequence). CDR3 in DNA: TGTGCTAGCAGCTTGACAGAGCTCCCCTACGAGCAGTACTTC. Translated: CASSLTELPYEQYF.

This clonotype was picked up many times. This chain connects TRBV5-5 to TRBJ2-3; D possibly corresponds to TRBD2 (5 bases). From germline, CDR1 is SGHKS and CDR2 YYEKEE (reference sequence). This CDR3 region has 12 residues. V lost 4 bases and J lost 5, with 8 bases in between. The CDR3 bases are TGTGCCAGCAGCCTGGACTTAGATACGCAGTATTTT. Protein: CASSLDLDTQYF.

This clonotype was seen many times. The V call is TRBV7-2, the J call TRBJ1-1, with D maybe TRBD1 (5 bases). There are 16 residues in the CDR3. V was trimmed by 3 bases and J by 2 bases, leaving 16 bases between them. The germline V gene encodes CDR1 SGHTA and CDR2 FQGNSA. DNA of the CDR3: TGTGCCAGCAGCTTTTCTTTAAGAAGGGGTAACACTGAAGCTTTCTTT. Translated: CASSFSLRRGNTEAFF. Complete variable domain (other parts from reference TRBV7-2 and TRBJ1-1): GAGVSQSPSNKVTEKGKDVELRCDPISGHTALYWYRQSLGQGLEFLIYFQGNSAPDKSGLPSDRFSAERTGGSVSTLTIQRTQQEDSAVYLCASSFSLRRGNTEAFFGQGTRLTVV.

The rearrangement joins TRBV5-1 to TRBJ2-2, with D possibly being TRBD1 (6 bases). Germline V gene data show CDR1 as SGHRS and CDR2 as YFSETQ. The germline V and J ends were trimmed by 0 bases and 1 base, with 7 bases remaining between them. The CDR3 has 15 residues. CDR3 residues: CASSLAGQNTGELFF. The CDR3 nucleotides are TGCGCCAGCAGCTTGGCGGGACAGAACACCGGGGAGCTGTTTTTT.

The chain links TRBV12-3 or TRBV12-4 to TRBJ2-7, with TRBD2 matching over 10 bases. This CDR3 comprises 16 residues. Unmatched junction bases numbered 10, after V lost 4 bases and J lost 4 bases. Written as DNA, the CDR3 is TGTGCCAGCAGTTACGCCGAGCTAGCGGGAGATTACGAGCAGTACTTC. Amino acids: CASSYAELAGDYEQYF.

This clonotype was picked up many times. A read error may account for a junction end that differs from germline. The chain employs TRBV12-3 or TRBV12-4 and TRBJ1-1, with unresolved D. The CDR3 is made up of 12 amino acids. CDR3 sequence: CASSFLGTYRVF. The CDR3 DNA reads as TGTGCCAGTAGTTTCCTCGGAACATATAGGGTTTTT.

This clonotype was detected ten times or more. An end of the junction differs from the germline gene, which may be a read error. The chain is built from TRBV5-1 and TRBJ1-4; 10 bases fit TRBD1. Per germline, CDR1 SGHRS and CDR2 YFSETQ. This CDR3 is 14 amino acids long. CDR3 sequence (DNA): TGCGCCTGCAGCTCGGGGGACAGGGGCGGAAAACTGTTTTTT. Translation gives CACSSGDRGGKLFF. The complete variable domain, with remaining parts taken from reference TRBV5-1 and TRBJ1-4, reads KAGVTQTPRYLIKTRGQQVTLSCSPISGHRSVSWYQQTPGQGLQFLFEYFSETQRNKGNFPGRFSGRQFSNSRSEMNVSTLELGDSALYLCACSSGDRGGKLFFGSGTQLSVL.